This T cell receptor beta chain originates from a study of CD8 T cells in ankylosing spondylitis. Study-wide findings and caveats: Made up of about eight highly homologous variants, a TCR beta motif appeared characteristic of ankylosing spondylitis blood.

On this clonotype itself: No antigen is known for it.

TCRdb re-derived calls from the 5' RACE reads in MiXCR, one entry per CDR3 protein. The sample has approximately 220,000 distinct CDR3 sequences, more than 25% seen once; the top ten hold less than 8.5%. CDR1 and CDR2 from the germline V gene are SQVTM and ANQGSEA. V gave up 6 bases and J gave up 0 bases, with 14 bases separating them. CDR3 size: 14 residues. This rearrangement joins TRBV29-1 to TRBJ1-2; possible D gene TRBD1, 6 bases. The sample comprised blood, either unsorted or a sorted T cell fraction (not recorded which). The clonotype originates from a male donor with ankylosing spondylitis or in good health (not recorded which). This CDR3 reads CSVQARDTNYGYTF. CDR3 DNA sequence: TGCAGCGTCCAAGCCAGGGACACTAACTATGGCTACACCTTC. Filled out from reference TRBV29-1 and TRBJ1-2, the complete variable domain reads SAVISQKPSRDICQRGTSLTIQCQVDSQVTMMFWYRQQPGQSLTLIATANQGSEATYESGFVIDKFPISRPNLTFSTLTVSNMSPEDSSIYLCSVQARDTNYGYTFGSGTRLTVV.